These 30 T cell receptor beta chains were sequenced from one sample in a study of blood T cell repertoires in COVID-19. The method was immunoSEQ multiplex PCR; TCRdb's version includes in-frame clones alone and lacks a portion of them. Of over 50,000 clones in the sample, roughly 86% were seen once. Sequencing input: peripheral blood. The source is a human donor in a cohort sampled during active COVID-19.

V usage is TRBV4-1 and J usage is TRBJ2-7; 7 bases fit TRBD2. Looked up from germline, CDR1 is MGHRA and CDR2 is YSYEKL. CDR3 length: 16 amino acids. Trimming cost V 1 base and J 6 bases; bases outside gene matches: 12. In DNA form, the CDR3 reads TGCGCCAGCAGCCAAGTTGCGGGAGTTAAGGGGATCGAGCAGTACTTC. Amino acids: CASSQVAGVKGIEQYF.

The genes are TRBV2 and TRBJ1-2; 11 bases agree with TRBD1. The J segment lost 1 base and the V segment lost 7 bases, leaving 5 bases of the junction unmatched. Germline V gene data show CDR1 as SNHLY and CDR2 as FYNNEI. CDR3 length: 15 amino acids. As DNA, the CDR3 is TGTGCCAGCACCAGGACAGGGGGCTTTAACTATGGCTACACCTTC. The encoded protein is CASTRTGGFNYGYTF.

J is TRBJ1-1 and V is TRBV2, with D hard to call. Germline assignment: CDR1 SNHLY and CDR2 FYNNEI. There are 15 residues in the CDR3. The germline V and J ends were trimmed by 1 base and 1 base, with 10 bases remaining between them. The CDR3 DNA follows: TGTGCCAGCAGTGAAGAGTCTACGAAGAACACTGAAGCTTTCTTT. It translates to CASSEESTKNTEAFF. Variable domain in full (rest from reference TRBV2 and TRBJ1-1): EPEVTQTPSHQVTQMGQEVILRCVPISNHLYFYWYRQILGQKVEFLVSFYNNEISEKSEIFDDQFSVERPDGSNFTLKIRSTKLEDSAMYFCASSEESTKNTEAFFGQGTRLTVV.

The genes are TRBV7-3 and TRBJ2-1; perhaps TRBD2 as D (6 bases). CDR3 length equals 15 residues. Looked up from germline, CDR1 is SGHTA and CDR2 is FQGTGA. V lost 5 bases, J lost 7 bases, and 18 bases lay in between. This CDR3 is CASSPKLGGRNEQFF. The CDR3, as DNA: TGTGCCAGCAGCCCCAAACTCGGGGGTCGGAATGAGCAGTTCTTC.

The V gene is TRBV9, the J gene TRBJ2-1; no definite D call. CDR3 length: 15 residues. V was shortened by 1 base and J by 0 bases, with 8 bases between the two germline ends. Germline CDR1 is SGDLS and CDR2 is YYNGEE. This CDR3 reads CASSVLLHSYNEQFF. CDR3 sequence (DNA): TGTGCCAGCAGCGTATTACTACACTCCTACAATGAGCAGTTCTTC.

The genes are TRBV6-5 and TRBJ1-2; D gene unclear. The CDR3 totals 13 residues. Per germline, CDR1 MNHEY and CDR2 SVGAGI. The V gene lost 3 bases and the J gene lost 3 bases, with 8 bases spanning the gap. CDR3 sequence reads: CASSYERDYGYTF. The DNA for the CDR3 is TGTGCCAGCAGTTATGAGCGGGACTATGGCTACACCTTC.

The chain employs TRBV29-1 and TRBJ2-1; D not resolved. This CDR3 is built from 12 residues. Germline V gene sequence: CDR1 SQVTM, CDR2 ANQGSEA. Deletions cut 7 bases from V and 3 bases from J, with 10 bases between. In DNA, the CDR3 is TGCAGCGGATCCACGGGCTACAATGAGCAGTTCTTC. Its protein product is CSGSTGYNEQFF.

This clone was recorded only once. V and J are TRBV7-9 and TRBJ2-7, with 7 bases aligning to TRBD2. The CDR3 is 13 residues long. Germline lookup yields CDR1 SEHNR and CDR2 FQNEAQ (reference sequence). The V and J ends lost 4 bases and 4 bases, in that order; junction bases with no gene match: 4. Here the CDR3 DNA reads TGTGCCAGCAGCTCCCACGGGGGGTACGAGCAGTACTTC. Translated, it gives CASSSHGGYEQYF. Supplemented by reference TRBV7-9 and TRBJ2-7, the full variable domain reads DTGVSQNPRHKITKRGQNVTFRCDPISEHNRLYWYRQTLGQGPEFLTYFQNEAQLEKSRLLSDRFSAERPKGSFSTLEIQRTEQGDSAMYLCASSSHGGYEQYFGPGTRLTVT.

This clone was counted a single time. The J gene is TRBJ2-7, the V gene TRBV28; 7 nucleotides line up with TRBD2. The CDR3 runs 14 residues. Germline lookup yields CDR1 MDHEN and CDR2 SYDVKM. J was trimmed by 4 bases and V by 6 bases; bases with no gene match: 9. CDR3 loop: CASRSGGRLYEQYF. The CDR3 DNA reads TGTGCCAGCAGGTCGGGGGGAAGGCTATACGAGCAGTACTTC.

The V call is TRBV27, the J call TRBJ1-5, with 7 bases lining up with TRBD1. Germline CDR1 and CDR2: MNHEY and SMNVEV (reference sequence). V lost 5 bases to trimming and J lost 1 base; unmatched junction nucleotides: 8. The CDR3 length is 16 residues. The CDR3 DNA follows: TGTGCCAGCAGTCCCCGGACAGGAATAAGCAATCAGCCCCAGCATTTT. Its protein is CASSPRTGISNQPQHF.

The CDR3 DNA reads TGTGCCAGCAGTGTAACAGGGGGCCCTAATCAGCCCCAGCATTTT. Protein sequence: CASSVTGGPNQPQHF. This chain uses TRBV27 with TRBJ1-5; 9 bases agree with TRBD1. V was pared by 5 bases and J by 4 bases, with 6 bases of the junction left unmatched. Germline V gives CDR1 MNHEY, CDR2 SMNVEV (reference sequence). The CDR3 contains 15 residues.

The V gene is TRBV5-1, the J gene TRBJ2-5, with D maybe TRBD2 (6 bases). V was pared by 0 bases and J by 1 base, with 13 bases between. Germline assignment: CDR1 SGHRS and CDR2 YFSETQ. The length of the CDR3 is 16 residues. This chain's CDR3 is CASSLGVTRGQETQYF. The CDR3 DNA follows: TGCGCCAGCAGCTTGGGAGTGACTAGAGGCCAAGAGACCCAGTACTTC.

V is TRBV3-1 (or the pseudogene TRBV3-2) and J is TRBJ2-4, with D perhaps matching TRBD2 (5 bases). Trimming removed 4 bases from V and 2 bases from J, with 9 bases in between. The CDR3 contains 14 residues. The V gene's germline CDR1 is LGHDT and CDR2 YNNKEL (reference sequence). CDR3 protein: CASSPEVPKNIQYF. The CDR3 DNA reads TGTGCCAGCAGCCCGGAGGTTCCCAAAAACATTCAGTACTTC.

The rearrangement joins TRBV27 to TRBJ2-7, with no clear D. This CDR3 region has 13 residues. Germline V gives CDR1 MNHEY, CDR2 SMNVEV (reference sequence). V dropped 7 bases and J dropped 0 bases, with 10 bases sitting between them. The CDR3 region has the DNA TGTGCCAGCACCCTTAGGAGCTCCTACGAGCAGTACTTC. This sequence encodes CASTLRSSYEQYF.

The genes are TRBV27 and TRBJ2-3; D might be TRBD2 (6 bases). The CDR3 is made up of 15 amino acids. Germline V gives CDR1 MNHEY, CDR2 SMNVEV (reference sequence). V was cut by 6 bases and J by 4 bases, with 17 bases left in between. CDR3 bases: TGTGCCAGCAGGCCCTCAGGGAGGAAGGCAGATACGCAGTATTTT. Protein sequence: CASRPSGRKADTQYF.

This clone was recorded only once. The V and J genes are TRBV7-9 and TRBJ2-5; D remains ambiguous. The V end was cut by 5 bases, the J end by 5 bases, with 9 bases between. This CDR3 is 12 amino acids long. Germline CDR1 is SEHNR and CDR2 is FQNEAQ (reference sequence). The DNA for the CDR3 is TGTGCCAGCAGCGCGAGTTGGGAGACCCAGTACTTC. The encoded protein is CASSASWETQYF.

V gene TRBV12-3 or TRBV12-4 combines with J gene TRBJ2-1, with 7 bases lining up with TRBD2. V was clipped by 6 bases and J by 9 bases; unmatched bases: 5. The CDR3 has 12 residues. The CDR3 region is CASSPGGAEQFF. Here the CDR3 DNA reads TGTGCCAGCAGCCCGGGGGGAGCTGAGCAGTTCTTC.

The V gene is TRBV10-3, the J gene TRBJ2-7; 7 bases fit TRBD1. With 9 bases clipped from V and 0 bases from J, the junction kept 5 bases outside the gene matches. The CDR3 consists of 13 residues. Germline lookup yields CDR1 ENHRY and CDR2 SYGVKD. The CDR3 loop reads CAIRGGSSYEQYF. DNA of the CDR3: TGTGCCATTAGAGGGGGCAGCTCCTACGAGCAGTACTTC.

The J gene is TRBJ2-7, the V gene TRBV19, with 7 bases identical to TRBD1. Trimming at V came to 5 bases and at J to 4 bases, leaving 8 bases not matched to a gene. The CDR3 contains 14 residues. Germline values: CDR1 LNHDA, CDR2 SQIVND (reference sequence). The CDR3 is CASSQAGGVYEQYF. The CDR3, as DNA: TGTGCCAGTAGTCAGGCAGGGGGTGTGTACGAGCAGTACTTC.

This rearrangement joins TRBV6-2 or TRBV6-3 to TRBJ2-1; D is undetermined. This CDR3 is 11 amino acids long. Trimming removed 5 bases at V and 4 bases at J, with 3 bases between. The germline CDR1 and CDR2 sequences are MNHEY and SVGEGT. The CDR3 here is CASSQYNEQFF. As DNA, the CDR3 is TGTGCCAGCAGTCAGTACAATGAGCAGTTCTTC.

This chain connects TRBV5-1 to TRBJ2-3; 7 bases map to TRBD1. Germline V gene data show CDR1 as SGHRS and CDR2 as YFSETQ. With 7 bases clipped from V and 1 base from J, the junction kept 6 bases outside the gene matches. This CDR3 contains 14 residues. The CDR3 nucleotides read TGCGCCAGCCGAACCGGGACAGGCACAGATACGCAGTATTTT. It is translated as CASRTGTGTDTQYF.

The chain recombines TRBV30 with TRBJ2-2; 7 bases line up with TRBD1. V was clipped by 5 bases and J by 7 bases; unmatched bases: 7. The CDR3 loop spans 13 amino acids. Germline V gene sequence: CDR1 GTSNPN, CDR2 SVGIG (reference sequence). CDR3 nucleotides: TGTGCCTGGCAAAACAGGGGAATCGGGGAGCTGTTTTTT. Translation gives CAWQNRGIGELFF. The full variable domain, rest sourced from reference TRBV30 and TRBJ2-2, is SQTIHQWPATLVQPVGSPLSLECTVEGTSNPNLYWYRQAAGRGLQLLFYSVGIGQISSEVPQNLSASRPQDRQFILSSKKLLLSDSGFYLCAWQNRGIGELFFGEGSRLTVL.

The chain joins TRBV6-1 to TRBJ1-1; D gene unclear. From germline, CDR1 is MNHNS and CDR2 SASEGT. The CDR3 sequence is 14 residues long. V was clipped by 0 bases and J by 1 base, with 6 bases between them. CDR3 sequence reads: CASSEANRNTEAFF. CDR3 sequence (DNA): TGTGCCAGCAGTGAAGCAAACAGGAACACTGAAGCTTTCTTT.

The rearrangement links TRBV24-1 to TRBJ1-2, with TRBD1 matching 7 bases. Germline CDR1 and CDR2: KGHDR and SFDVKD. The ends lost 2 bases at V and 6 bases at J; junction bases unmatched: 11. The length of the CDR3 is 16 residues. The CDR3 region is CATSDSGQETGDGYTF. The CDR3 nucleotides are TGTGCCACCAGTGATTCCGGACAGGAAACTGGCGATGGCTACACCTTC.

J is TRBJ2-3 and V is TRBV7-6; 13 nucleotides line up with TRBD2. Trimming cost V 5 bases and J 3 bases; bases outside gene matches: 5. CDR1 is SGHVS and CDR2 is FNYEAQ in the germline V gene. CDR3 length: 16 amino acids. This CDR3 is CASSPGLAGDTDTQYF. Written as DNA, the CDR3 is TGTGCCAGCAGCCCAGGACTAGCGGGAGATACAGATACGCAGTATTTT.

The rearrangement joins TRBV7-9 to TRBJ1-3; 7 nucleotides align to TRBD1. The germline V gene has CDR1 SEHNR and CDR2 FQNEAQ (reference sequence). This CDR3 is 16 amino acids long. Germline trimming cut 0 bases from V and 3 bases from J; bases unmatched to any gene: 5. This CDR3 reads CASSLAGQGDGNTIYF. DNA of the CDR3: TGTGCCAGCAGCTTAGCCGGCCAGGGGGATGGAAACACCATATATTTT.

The chain has TRBV7-2 and TRBJ2-1, with 10 bases aligning to TRBD2. V was clipped by 5 bases and J by 8 bases; unmatched bases: 9. CDR3 size: 15 residues. Germline V gene lookup returns CDR1 SGHTA and CDR2 FQGNSA. CDR3 sequence: CASSLGGAGGDEQFF. The CDR3 nucleotides are TGTGCCAGCAGCCTCGGGGGAGCGGGAGGGGATGAGCAGTTCTTC.

This clone was detected once. This rearrangement joins TRBV7-2 to TRBJ2-2, with 12 bases fitting TRBD2. With 8 bases clipped from V and 0 bases from J, the junction kept 7 bases outside the gene matches. The CDR3 spans 17 residues. Germline CDR1 SGHTA, CDR2 FQGNSA. The CDR3 region has the DNA TGTGCCAGCCGGCGACTAGCGGGAGCCACGAACACCGGGGAGCTGTTTTTT. This codes for CASRRLAGATNTGELFF.

This chain uses TRBV5-1 with TRBJ2-5, with D possibly being TRBD2 (6 bases). There are 17 residues in the CDR3. V was clipped by 0 bases and J by 5 bases, with 20 bases between them. CDR1 and CDR2 from the germline V gene are SGHRS and YFSETQ. The CDR3 loop is CASSLEGRGAARETQYF. In nucleotides, the CDR3 is TGCGCCAGCAGCTTGGAGGGTCGCGGGGCCGCCAGGGAGACCCAGTACTTC.

This clone was seen once. The chain couples TRBV5-1 to TRBJ2-2; D perhaps matches TRBD2 (5 bases). The CDR3 length is 16 residues. V was shortened by 5 bases and J by 1 base, with 15 bases between the two germline ends. The germline V gene has CDR1 SGHRS and CDR2 YFSETQ. The chain's CDR3 is CASRDLVRVNTGELFF. The CDR3 coding sequence is TGCGCCAGCAGGGATTTGGTGAGGGTGAACACCGGGGAGCTGTTTTTT. Supplemented by reference TRBV5-1 and TRBJ2-2, the full variable domain reads KAGVTQTPRYLIKTRGQQVTLSCSPISGHRSVSWYQQTPGQGLQFLFEYFSETQRNKGNFPGRFSGRQFSNSRSEMNVSTLELGDSALYLCASRDLVRVNTGELFFGEGSRLTVL.